This T cell receptor beta chain emerged from a study of metastatic and nonmetastatic thyroid tumors. This CDR3 is built from 17 residues. Losses at the gene ends were 8 bases for V and 0 bases for J; bases not matched to a gene: 14. The V gene's germline CDR1 is SGHRS and CDR2 YFSETQ. TCRdb re-clonotyped the PCR reads via MiXCR. The table lists about 33,000 clones, over 15% of them singletons. No treatment had been given to any patient before thyroid surgery. This chain uses TRBV5-1 with TRBJ2-7, with 10 positions matching TRBD1. The sample comprised blood. This receptor was taken from a male donor with papillary thyroid cancer or a benign thyroid nodule (not recorded which). Some clones in this sample may be carry-over from other donors' samples. The CDR3 bases are TGCGCCAGAAGGTTGGGTCGACGACAGGGGGCCTCCTACGAGCAGTACTTC. Translation gives CARRLGRRQGASYEQYF.